Below are 4 T cell receptor beta chains sequenced from a single sample in a study of cytomegalovirus exposure and HLA in healthy donors. Use of 60 Vbeta and 13 Jbeta primers characterized the PCR. The table came from immunoSEQ multiplex PCR; TCRdb's copy has only in-frame clones and leaves some out. This sample carries 150,000 to 200,000 clones, with 1.3% going to the ten biggest clones. Sample: PBMCs. These receptors were taken from a woman in her sixties in good health and CMV-seronegative.

V is TRBV2 and J is TRBJ2-1; TRBD1 aligns across 10 bases. The CDR3 is 14 amino acids. The V segment lost 7 bases and the J segment 8 bases; nucleotides outside the gene matches: 8. Germline CDR1 and CDR2: SNHLY and FYNNEI. The CDR3 DNA follows: TGTGCCAGCAAATGGGACAGGGGAACGGATGAGCAGTTCTTC. Translating it yields CASKWDRGTDEQFF.

The rearrangement uses TRBV14 and TRBJ2-7; TRBD2 aligns across 11 bases. V gave up 4 bases and J gave up 2 bases; unmatched junction bases: 4. The V gene's germline CDR1 is SGHDN and CDR2 FVKESK. The CDR3 sequence is 15 residues long. The CDR3 sequence: CASSRGTSGAYEQYF. The CDR3 bases are TGTGCCAGCAGCCGCGGGACTAGCGGAGCCTACGAGCAGTACTTC.

This chain joins TRBV18 and TRBJ1-2, with a tentative D call TRBD1 (5 bases). This CDR3 region has 14 residues. Trimming took 3 bases from V and 8 from J, leaving 16 bases between them. Germline V gene lookup returns CDR1 KGHSH and CDR2 LQKENI. The CDR3, as DNA: TGTGCCAGCTCACCCTTGGACACCATTAGGGGCTACACCTTC. Translation: CASSPLDTIRGYTF.

The chain recombines TRBV29-1 with TRBJ1-1; 7 bases fit TRBD1. Germline CDR1 SQVTM, CDR2 ANQGSEA. The CDR3 runs to 13 residues. J lost 2 bases, V lost 3 bases, and 3 bases had no gene match. The CDR3 DNA follows: TGCAGCGTTGACCGGACAGGAAACACTGAAGCTTTCTTT. Translating it yields CSVDRTGNTEAFF.